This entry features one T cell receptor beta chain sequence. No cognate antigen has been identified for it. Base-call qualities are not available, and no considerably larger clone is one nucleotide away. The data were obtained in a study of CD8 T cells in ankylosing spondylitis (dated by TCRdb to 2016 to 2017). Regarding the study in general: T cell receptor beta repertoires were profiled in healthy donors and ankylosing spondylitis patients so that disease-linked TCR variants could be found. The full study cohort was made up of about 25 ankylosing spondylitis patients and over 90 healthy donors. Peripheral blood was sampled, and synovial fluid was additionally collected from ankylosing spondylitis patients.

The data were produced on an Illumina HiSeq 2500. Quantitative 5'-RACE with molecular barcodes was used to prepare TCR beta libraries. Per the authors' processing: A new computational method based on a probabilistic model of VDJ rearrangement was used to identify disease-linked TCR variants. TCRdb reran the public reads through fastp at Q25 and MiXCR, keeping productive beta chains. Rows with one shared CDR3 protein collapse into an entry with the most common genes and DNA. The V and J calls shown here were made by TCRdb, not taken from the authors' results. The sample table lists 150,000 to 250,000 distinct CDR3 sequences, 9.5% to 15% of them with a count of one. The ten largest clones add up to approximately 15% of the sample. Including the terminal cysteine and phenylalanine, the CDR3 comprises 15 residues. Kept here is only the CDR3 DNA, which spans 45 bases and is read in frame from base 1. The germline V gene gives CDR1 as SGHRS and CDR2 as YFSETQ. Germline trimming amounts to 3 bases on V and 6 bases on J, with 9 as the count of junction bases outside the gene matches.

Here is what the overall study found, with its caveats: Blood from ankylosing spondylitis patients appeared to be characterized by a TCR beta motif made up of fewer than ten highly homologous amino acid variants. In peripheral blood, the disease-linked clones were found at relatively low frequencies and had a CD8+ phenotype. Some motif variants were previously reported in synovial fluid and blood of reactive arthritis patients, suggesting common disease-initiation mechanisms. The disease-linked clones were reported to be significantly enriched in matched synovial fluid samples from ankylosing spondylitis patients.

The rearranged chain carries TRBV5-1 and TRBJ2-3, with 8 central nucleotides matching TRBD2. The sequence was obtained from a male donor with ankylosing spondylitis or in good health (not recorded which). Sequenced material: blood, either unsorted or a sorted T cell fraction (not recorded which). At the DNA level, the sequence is TGCGCCAGCAGCTCGGATCTAGCGGGCTTGGATACGCAGTATTTT. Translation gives CASSSDLAGLDTQYF.